The present entry profiles one T cell receptor beta chain with its context. Its antigen is currently unknown. Its ends do not fully match the called genes, so a read error is possible. A second about 6 to 11 cycle PCR used barcoded and J-beta primers. Each CDR3 protein is one row after TCRdb ran MiXCR on the 5' RACE reads. Altogether some 1.4 million distinct CDR3 sequences are present, 42% being singletons, with the ten largest covering 7.9%. This specimen comes from a study of blood T cells in healthy people across ages. Germline V gene sequence: CDR1 SQVTM, CDR2 ANQGSEA. The CDR3 runs to 14 residues. Study findings and constraints: Estimates of total diversity, which came from one million sequenced T cells, were considered to be underestimates. Correlation between TCR beta diversity and naive T cell percentage was strong. The study found more naive CD4+ cells and higher diversity in long-lived than aged donors.

Sequenced: blood. The chain joins TRBV29-1 to TRBJ2-5; tentative D call: TRBD2 (6 bases). The source of this sequence is a woman aged 18-35 years in good health. CDR3: CSVEMLREREAQYF. CDR3 DNA sequence: TGCAGCGTTGAGATGTTACGGGAGAGAGAGGCCCAGTACTTC. Full variable domain (remainder filled in from reference TRBV29-1 and TRBJ2-5): SAVISQKPSRDICQRGTSLTIQCQVDSQVTMMFWYRQQPGQSLTLIATANQGSEATYESGFVIDKFPISRPNLTFSTLTVSNMSPEDSSIYLCSVEMLREREAQYFGPGTRLLVL.